These T cell receptor beta chains were read from a single sample in a study of Ad26.COV2.S vaccination and SARS-CoV-2 variants. The table came from immunoSEQ multiplex PCR; TCRdb's copy has only in-frame clones and leaves some out. The sample has a few hundred thousand clones, 88% seen once. Sequencing was performed on peripheral blood, taken in a trial of Ad26.COV2.S vaccine versus placebo. These receptors were obtained from a person between 18 and 59 years old who received the Ad26.COV2.S COVID-19 vaccine or a placebo. Both conserved end residues are part of each CDR3. A D gene is named only where the DNA matches it firmly. Where a row states a size, it is once, few, many or the class of an expanded clone; other rows omit it.

clone_size | j_call | d_call | v_call | cdr3_nt | cdr3_aa
NA | TRBJ2-5 | TRBD2 | TRBV11-1 | TGTGCCAGCAGCTCCCCGGGGGGGGCCCGGGAGACCCAGTACTTC | CASSSPGGARETQYF
few | TRBJ2-7 | NA | TRBV10-2 | TGCGCCAGCAGGACGGTCGGTTACTCCTACGAGCAGTACTTC | CASRTVGYSYEQYF
NA | TRBJ2-7 | NA | TRBV15 | TGTGCCACCAGCAGAGATAAGGTCTACGAGCAGTACTTC | CATSRDKVYEQYF
NA | TRBJ1-2 | NA | TRBV27 | TGTGCCAGCAGTTACTCCGGGAACTATGGCTACACCTTC | CASSYSGNYGYTF
NA | TRBJ1-2 | NA | TRBV29-1 | TGCAGCGTGCTGACATGGTTTGACCTCTATGGCTACACCTTC | CSVLTWFDLYGYTF
NA | TRBJ2-2 | TRBD2 | TRBV2 | TGTGCCAGCAGTGTCAAGACTAGCGGGGTTTCCGGGGAGCTGTTTTTT | CASSVKTSGVSGELFF
once | TRBJ1-5 | NA | TRBV6-2/TRBV6-3 | TGTGCCAGCAGTCGTTCCCGGGGCAATCAGCCCCAGCATTTT | CASSRSRGNQPQHF
NA | TRBJ2-7 | TRBD1 | TRBV27 | TGTGCCAGCAGTCCAGGACAGGGTAGGGGAGAGCAGTACTTC | CASSPGQGRGEQYF
NA | TRBJ2-5 | NA | TRBV28 | TGTGCCAGCAGTTCAAACCGGGGGCCCCGCCAAGAGACCCAGTACTTC | CASSSNRGPRQETQYF
NA | TRBJ1-2 | NA | TRBV5-4 | TGTGCCAGCTCCCTCGGGGGGGCTAATGTCTATGGCTACACCTTC | CASSLGGANVYGYTF
NA | TRBJ2-1 | TRBD2 | TRBV5-4 | TGTGCCAGCAGCTTGGGGCTAGCGGGGGCCCTCTCCTACAATGAGCAGTTCTTC | CASSLGLAGALSYNEQFF
NA | TRBJ2-7 | NA | TRBV11-2 | TGTGCCAGCAGCTTGGCCAGCCACGAGCAGTACTTC | CASSLASHEQYF
NA | TRBJ1-4 | NA | TRBV9 | TGTGCCAGCAGCGGCGGAGGGGGGCCGACCGAAAAACTGTTTTTT | CASSGGGGPTEKLFF
NA | TRBJ2-1 | TRBD2 | TRBV7-8 | TGTGCCAGCAGCCGCAGCCAGCTAGCGGAGTACAATGAGCAGTTCTTC | CASSRSQLAEYNEQFF
NA | TRBJ2-1 | NA | TRBV2 | TGTGCCAGCAGTGAATCGGAAACAGCTAACCCGCAGTTCTTC | CASSESETANPQFF
NA | TRBJ2-7 | NA | TRBV7-3 | TGTGCCAGCAGCTACAGGGCTGGTACGGACGAGCAATACTTC | CASSYRAGTDEQYF
NA | TRBJ2-7 | TRBD1 | TRBV10-3 | TGTGCCATCAGTGAGTCGTGGGACAGGGGCCAAATCTCCTACGAGCAGTACTTC | CAISESWDRGQISYEQYF
once | TRBJ2-5 | NA | TRBV30 | TGTGCCTGGAGTGTAGGCGTCCAAGAGACCCAGTACTTC | CAWSVGVQETQYF
NA | TRBJ1-1 | NA | TRBV12-3/TRBV12-4 | TGTGCCAGCAGTCCGCTAGGACAGTCTGAAGCTTTCTTT | CASSPLGQSEAFF
NA | TRBJ2-1 | TRBD2 | TRBV2 | TGTGCCAGCAATTCCCAATCGGGGGGGTACAATGAGCAGTTCTTC | CASNSQSGGYNEQFF
few | TRBJ1-6 | TRBD1 | TRBV3-1/TRBV3-2 | TGTGCCACTCAGCAGGGACAGGGGAGCTCCTATAATTCACCCCTCCACTTT | CATQQGQGSSYNSPLHF
NA | TRBJ2-3 | NA | TRBV3-1/TRBV3-2 | TGTGCCAGCAGCCAAGATCGGTCAGATACGCAGTATTTT | CASSQDRSDTQYF
NA | TRBJ1-2 | NA | TRBV30 | TGTGCCTGTCTGTGGGGCTATGGCTACACCTTC | CACLWGYGYTF
NA | TRBJ2-2 | NA | TRBV10-3 | TGTGCCATCAGTGAGGACAGGATGGACACCGGGGAGCTGTTTTTT | CAISEDRMDTGELFF
NA | TRBJ1-6 | NA | TRBV6-2/TRBV6-3 | TGTGCCAGCAGTTACCCGAATTCACCCCTCCACTTT | CASSYPNSPLHF
NA | TRBJ2-3 | TRBD2 | TRBV6-4 | TGTGCCAGCAGTAAAACTAGCGGGGTTAGAGATACGCAGTATTTT | CASSKTSGVRDTQYF
NA | TRBJ2-4 | TRBD2 | TRBV7-6 | TGTGCCAGCAGCCTATCGGGGCAGGCGGGAGACATTCAGTACTTC | CASSLSGQAGDIQYF
NA | TRBJ2-5 | TRBD2 | TRBV9 | TGTGCCAGCAGCCCCAGGACTAGCGGGGAGGAGACCCAGTACTTC | CASSPRTSGEETQYF
few | TRBJ1-6 | NA | TRBV19 | TGTGCCAGTAGGCCACCGGGACACTCTAATTCACCCCTCCACTTT | CASRPPGHSNSPLHF
NA | TRBJ2-3 | TRBD2 | TRBV9 | TGTGCCAGCAGCGTGACTAGCGGGAGGTACACAGATACGCAGTATTTT | CASSVTSGRYTDTQYF
many | TRBJ2-2 | TRBD1 | TRBV19 | TGTGCCAGTAGAGACAGGGGGCGCGGCACCGGGGAGCTGTTTTTT | CASRDRGRGTGELFF
NA | TRBJ1-2 | TRBD1 | TRBV28 | TGTGCCAGCAGTTCTCCGGCCCCCGGGACAGGAGGATATGGCTACACCTTC | CASSSPAPGTGGYGYTF
NA | TRBJ2-7 | NA | TRBV19 | TGTGCCAGTAGCTCAGGGGCTTACGAGCAGTACTTC | CASSSGAYEQYF